The 9 T cell receptor beta chains reported below all come from one sample, sequenced in a study of beta chain features in type 1 diabetes. The entirety of the isolated RNA underwent reverse transcription, so expressed TCRB transcripts were sequenced. Clones were sequenced by immunoSEQ multiplex PCR, and TCRdb holds only the in-frame ones, with some missing. The sample holds about 400,000 clones, over 9.5% seen once. The sequenced material came from naive CD4+ T cells from blood. The receptors here all came from a man aged 18 to 29 in good health.

This clone was counted a few times. V is TRBV4-1 and J is TRBJ2-1; 7 bases are a match to TRBD2. J lost 3 bases, V lost 2 bases, and 13 bases had no gene match. The CDR3 has 18 residues. Germline-derived CDR1 and CDR2 are MGHRA and YSYEKL. The CDR3 loop is CASSQRVWYRDYYNEQFF. Written as DNA, the CDR3 is TGCGCCAGCAGCCAAAGAGTTTGGTATAGGGACTACTACAATGAGCAGTTCTTC.

This clone was seen more than once but under ten times. The chain combines TRBV9 with TRBJ2-1; D may be TRBD2 (5 bases). This CDR3 is built from 14 residues. Trimming took 4 bases from V and 3 from J, leaving 11 bases between them. Germline-derived CDR1 and CDR2 are SGDLS and YYNGEE. The CDR3 coding sequence is TGTGCCAGCAGCCCCACCGGGGACTACAATGAGCAGTTCTTC. The encoded protein is CASSPTGDYNEQFF.

This clone was counted between two and nine times. The chain links TRBV7-8 to TRBJ2-7; no firm D call. CDR3 length: 15 residues. Germline assignment: CDR1 SGHVS and CDR2 FQNEAQ. V lost 4 bases and J lost 2, with 15 bases in between. CDR3 residues: CASSSQSVVTYEQYF. DNA for the CDR3: TGTGCCAGCAGCTCCCAATCGGTGGTGACCTACGAGCAGTACTTC.

This clone turned up a few times. The CDR3 DNA reads as TGTGCCAGCAGCCAAACTAGCGGGACCTACGAGCAGTACTTC. Translated: CASSQTSGTYEQYF. The chain employs TRBV4-2 and TRBJ2-7; 10 nucleotides line up with TRBD2. The V segment lost 2 bases and the J segment 2 bases; nucleotides outside the gene matches: 0. Germline CDR1 reads LGHNA; CDR2 reads YNFKEQ. The CDR3 totals 14 residues.

This clone has just a few counts. The rearrangement uses TRBV14 and TRBJ2-1, with D uncertain. The V end was cut by 2 bases, the J end by 7 bases, with 12 bases between. CDR1 and CDR2 (germline): SGHDN, FVKESK. CDR3 length: 14 residues. CDR3 region: CASSQSKAPNEQFF. The CDR3 DNA is TGTGCCAGCAGCCAATCTAAAGCACCTAATGAGCAGTTCTTC.

This clone was picked up one time. The chain joins TRBV30 to TRBJ2-1; tentative D call: TRBD2 (5 bases). Trimming removed 0 bases at V and 9 bases at J, with 12 bases between. Germline V CDR1 and CDR2: GTSNPN, SVGIG (reference sequence). This CDR3 has 13 residues. The DNA of the CDR3 is TGTGCCTGGAGTGTAGGGTATGAGGGTGAGCAGTTCTTC. Protein sequence: CAWSVGYEGEQFF.

This clone came up a few times. The chain couples TRBV7-9 to TRBJ1-6; D is unclear. With 4 bases removed from V and 3 bases from J, the gap between germline ends came to 7 bases. Germline V gene sequence: CDR1 SEHNR, CDR2 FQNEAQ (reference sequence). This CDR3 is built from 14 residues. CDR3 coding DNA: TGTGCCAGCAGCTCAGATTTCTATAATTCACCCCTCCACTTT. It specifies CASSSDFYNSPLHF.

In its sample, this clone was seen a few times. The chain recombines TRBV5-1 with TRBJ2-7; possible D gene TRBD2, 5 bases. This CDR3 comprises 18 residues. Germline V gene data show CDR1 as SGHRS and CDR2 as YFSETQ. V was clipped by 3 bases and J by 2 bases, with 24 bases between them. The CDR3 loop reads CASSSTAGSGHPPYEQYF. CDR3 nucleotide sequence: TGCGCCAGCAGCTCTACGGCGGGCAGTGGGCACCCACCCTACGAGCAGTACTTC.

This clone was counted between two and nine times. The V and J genes are TRBV9 and TRBJ2-1; possible D gene TRBD1, 5 bases. Trimming pared 7 bases from V and 1 base from J, leaving 15 bases between. The CDR3 has 15 amino acids. CDR1 is SGDLS and CDR2 is YYNGEE in the germline V gene. CDR3: CASSLEAGSYNEQFF. The DNA of the CDR3 is TGTGCCAGCTCGCTAGAGGCAGGGTCCTACAATGAGCAGTTCTTC.